This is a list of T cell receptor beta chains from one sample in a study of blood T cell repertoires in COVID-19. Measured with immunoSEQ multiplex PCR; TCRdb has only the in-frame clones, and not every one. The table includes 260,000 or so clones, 85% detected once. The material sequenced was PBMCs or T cells enriched from blood (not recorded which). Source of these receptors: a woman in her fifties or sixties who had recovered from COVID-19. Both conserved end residues are part of each CDR3. Each record gives: D gene, J gene, CDR3 length, clone size, V gene, CDR3 DNA, CDR3 protein. The D gene is left open where the match is weak. Part of the rows lack a size; the others show once, few, many or a class for expanded clones.

d_call: TRBD2; j_call: TRBJ2-1; cdr3_length: 15; clone_size: .; v_call: TRBV5-6; cdr3_nt: TGTGCCAGCAGCTTGGGCGGGGGGAGTTACAATGAGCAGTTCTTC; cdr3_aa: CASSLGGGSYNEQFF
d_call: .; j_call: TRBJ1-5; cdr3_length: 12; clone_size: .; v_call: TRBV19; cdr3_nt: TGTGCCAGTCGGACAGCTAATCAGCCCCAGCATTTT; cdr3_aa: CASRTANQPQHF
d_call: TRBD1; j_call: TRBJ1-5; cdr3_length: 16; clone_size: few; v_call: TRBV6-1; cdr3_nt: TGTGCCAGCAGTGAATTGGGACAGGTTAATAATCAGCCCCAGCATTTT; cdr3_aa: CASSELGQVNNQPQHF
d_call: .; j_call: TRBJ2-1; cdr3_length: 15; clone_size: .; v_call: TRBV3-1/TRBV3-2; cdr3_nt: TGTGCCAGCAGCGGCCGACAGAACTCCTACAATGAGCAGTTCTTC; cdr3_aa: CASSGRQNSYNEQFF
d_call: TRBD1; j_call: TRBJ1-6; cdr3_length: 14; clone_size: few; v_call: TRBV6-5; cdr3_nt: TGTGCCAGCAGTTACGCAGGGGGGAATTCACCCCTCCACTTT; cdr3_aa: CASSYAGGNSPLHF
d_call: TRBD2; j_call: TRBJ2-6; cdr3_length: 18; clone_size: .; v_call: TRBV19; cdr3_nt: TGTGCCAGTAGTATAGTTAGTAGCGGGAGTTCTGGGGCCAACGTCCTGACTTTC; cdr3_aa: CASSIVSSGSSGANVLTF
d_call: .; j_call: TRBJ2-3; cdr3_length: 15; clone_size: .; v_call: TRBV3-1/TRBV3-2; cdr3_nt: TGTGCCAGCAGCCAAGGTAGCGGGACAGTCAATACGCAGTATTTT; cdr3_aa: CASSQGSGTVNTQYF
d_call: TRBD1; j_call: TRBJ2-7; cdr3_length: 14; clone_size: .; v_call: TRBV28; cdr3_nt: TGTGCCAGCAGTGAACGGACAGGGGGCCTGGAGCAGTACTTC; cdr3_aa: CASSERTGGLEQYF
d_call: TRBD2; j_call: TRBJ2-7; cdr3_length: 15; clone_size: .; v_call: TRBV28; cdr3_nt: TGTGCCAGCAGTTTAGGCGGGAGGGACGGTTACGAGCAGTACTTC; cdr3_aa: CASSLGGRDGYEQYF
d_call: TRBD1; j_call: TRBJ1-1; cdr3_length: 16; clone_size: few; v_call: TRBV5-1; cdr3_nt: TGCGCCAGCAGCTTTCGGACGGGACAGGGTATCGCTGAAGCTTTCTTT; cdr3_aa: CASSFRTGQGIAEAFF
d_call: .; j_call: TRBJ2-7; cdr3_length: 15; clone_size: .; v_call: TRBV9; cdr3_nt: TGTGCCAGCAGCGTAACAGCGGCCCGGGGCTACGAGCAGTACTTC; cdr3_aa: CASSVTAARGYEQYF
d_call: TRBD1; j_call: TRBJ2-2; cdr3_length: 15; clone_size: .; v_call: TRBV5-8; cdr3_nt: TGTGCCAGCAGCCGCCGGGACAGGCCCACCGGGGAGCTGTTTTTT; cdr3_aa: CASSRRDRPTGELFF
d_call: TRBD1; j_call: TRBJ1-6; cdr3_length: 16; clone_size: .; v_call: TRBV9; cdr3_nt: TGTGCCAGCAGCGCCCATTCCGGGACAGGAGATTCACCCCTCCACTTT; cdr3_aa: CASSAHSGTGDSPLHF
d_call: .; j_call: TRBJ1-5; cdr3_length: 18; clone_size: .; v_call: TRBV21-1; cdr3_nt: TGTGCCAGCACCAAAAGGTCCAGGGGCCGATATAGCAATCAGCCCCAGCATTTT; cdr3_aa: CASTKRSRGRYSNQPQHF
d_call: .; j_call: TRBJ1-1; cdr3_length: 15; clone_size: .; v_call: TRBV29-1; cdr3_nt: TGCAGCGTTGAAGATCTGGCAGGGGTTATGACTGAAGCTTTCTTT; cdr3_aa: CSVEDLAGVMTEAFF
d_call: TRBD1; j_call: TRBJ1-1; cdr3_length: 14; clone_size: few; v_call: TRBV7-8; cdr3_nt: TGTGCCAGCAGCTTATTCGGACAGGGGGCGATAGCTTTCTTT; cdr3_aa: CASSLFGQGAIAFF
d_call: .; j_call: TRBJ2-2; cdr3_length: 13; clone_size: .; v_call: TRBV24-1; cdr3_nt: TGTGCCGCCCGGGACACTGACACCGGGGAGCTGTTTTTT; cdr3_aa: CAARDTDTGELFF
d_call: .; j_call: TRBJ2-1; cdr3_length: 19; clone_size: .; v_call: TRBV27; cdr3_nt: TGTGCCAGCAGTTTTCTTTTAGGAGGCTATTCGAATTCCTACAATGAGCAGTTCTTC; cdr3_aa: CASSFLLGGYSNSYNEQFF
d_call: .; j_call: TRBJ1-2; cdr3_length: 14; clone_size: .; v_call: TRBV4-3; cdr3_nt: TGCGCCAGCAGCCAAGAGCACAGGAACTATGGCTACACCTTC; cdr3_aa: CASSQEHRNYGYTF
d_call: TRBD2; j_call: TRBJ2-7; cdr3_length: 15; clone_size: .; v_call: TRBV18; cdr3_nt: TGTGCCAGCTCACCGGGACTAGGACGGTTGGGGGAGCAGTACTTC; cdr3_aa: CASSPGLGRLGEQYF
d_call: .; j_call: TRBJ1-2; cdr3_length: 10; clone_size: .; v_call: TRBV28; cdr3_nt: TGTGCCAGCAGCCAGTTCGGCTACACCTTC; cdr3_aa: CASSQFGYTF
d_call: TRBD1; j_call: TRBJ1-1; cdr3_length: 15; clone_size: few; v_call: TRBV5-5; cdr3_nt: TGTGCCAGCAGCTCCTCGGGACAGGAGGGCACTGAAGCTTTCTTT; cdr3_aa: CASSSSGQEGTEAFF
d_call: .; j_call: TRBJ1-1; cdr3_length: 12; clone_size: .; v_call: TRBV18; cdr3_nt: TGTGCCAGCTCACGGGGGCCAGCTGAAGCTTTCTTT; cdr3_aa: CASSRGPAEAFF
d_call: .; j_call: TRBJ2-7; cdr3_length: 12; clone_size: .; v_call: TRBV12-3/TRBV12-4; cdr3_nt: TGTGCCAGCAGTTTTTCGGTTTACGAGCAGTACTTC; cdr3_aa: CASSFSVYEQYF